What follows are 10 T cell receptor beta chains derived from one specimen sequenced in a study of blood T cells in healthy people across ages. With a J-beta primer mix and a sample-barcoded 5' primer, a second PCR ran about 7 to 12 cycles. TCRdb redid the calling of the 5' RACE reads with MiXCR, one entry per CDR3 protein. Of 600,000 to 850,000 distinct CDR3 sequences listed, roughly 41% were seen once; the top ten hold around 20%. What was sequenced was blood. The receptors were gathered from a woman between 55 and 75 years old in good health.

This clonotype occurred a few times. V gene TRBV4-2 combines with J gene TRBJ1-5, with a tentative D call TRBD1 (5 bases). The CDR3 contains 13 residues. V was clipped by 6 bases and J by 5 bases, with 11 bases between them. The germline gives CDR1 LGHNA, CDR2 YNFKEQ. CDR3 region: CASREGEDQPQHF. CDR3 in DNA: TGTGCCAGCAGGGAAGGGGAAGATCAGCCCCAGCATTTT.

The table lists this clonotype with a few counts. The chain links TRBV5-4 to TRBJ2-7; maybe TRBD1 (6 bases). Looked up from germline, CDR1 is SGHNT and CDR2 is YYREEE (reference sequence). The CDR3 length is 15 residues. V was shortened by 4 bases and J by 3 bases, with 17 bases between the two germline ends. The DNA for the CDR3 is TGTGCCAGCAGCCCTACGACAGGACGAGGCTACGAGCAGTACTTC. Residues: CASSPTTGRGYEQYF.

The gene calls are TRBV2 and TRBJ2-2, with 7 positions matching TRBD2. CDR1 is SNHLY and CDR2 is FYNNEI in the germline V gene. The CDR3 consists of 13 residues. The junction had 7 bases not matched to a gene; V was cut back by 7 bases and J by 8 bases. The CDR3 DNA follows: TGTGCCAGCACCGGGGAGGGGCCGGGGGAGCTGTTTTTT. Its protein product is CASTGEGPGELFF.

The table lists this clonotype with a few counts. The V call is TRBV6-5, the J call TRBJ2-1; no firm D call. This CDR3 comprises 13 residues. V gave up 2 bases and J gave up 9 bases, with 11 bases separating them. Germline CDR1 MNHEY, CDR2 SVGAGI. The CDR3 DNA sequence: TGTGCCAGCAGTTACATGACCACGACTGAGCAGTTCTTC. This codes for CASSYMTTTEQFF.

In DNA, the CDR3 is TGTGCCAGCAGCCCCAGACAGGCCCATAGCTCTGGGGCCAACGTCCTGACTTTC. Translation: CASSPRQAHSSGANVLTF. This chain links TRBV7-9 with TRBJ2-6; D may be TRBD1 (6 bases). The CDR3 runs 18 residues. V lost 5 bases and J lost 0, with 17 bases in between. The germline V gene has CDR1 SEHNR and CDR2 FQNEAQ (reference sequence).

This clonotype was seen a few times. The chain links TRBV12-3 or TRBV12-4 to TRBJ1-6; D may be TRBD1 (6 bases). This CDR3 has 14 residues. V was pared by 2 bases and J by 5 bases, with 7 bases between. The CDR3 DNA reads as TGTGCCAGCAGTTTATCAGGGGATAATTCACCCCTCCACTTT. Residues: CASSLSGDNSPLHF.

This clonotype was counted a few times. The chain has TRBV7-2 and TRBJ2-1; TRBD2 matches 9 bases. In germline, CDR1 is SGHTA, CDR2 FQGNSA. The V segment lost 5 bases and the J segment 8 bases; nucleotides outside the gene matches: 10. This CDR3 is 15 amino acids long. CDR3 loop: CASSPRPGLADEQFF. Written as DNA, the CDR3 is TGTGCCAGCAGCCCCCGACCGGGACTAGCTGATGAGCAGTTCTTC.

The J gene is TRBJ2-7, the V gene TRBV5-1; D tentatively fits TRBD1 or TRBD2 (5 bases each). Deletions cut 7 bases from V and 3 bases from J, with 11 bases between. The CDR3 has 12 residues. Germline CDR1 is SGHRS and CDR2 is YFSETQ. The CDR3 sequence is CASGEGNYEQYF. CDR3 nucleotide sequence: TGCGCCAGCGGAGAGGGGAACTACGAGCAGTACTTC.

This clonotype appeared a few times. V is TRBV5-1 and J is TRBJ2-1; TRBD1 agrees at 8 bases. Trimming took 5 bases from V and 7 from J; bases not matched to a gene: 8. This CDR3 is 14 amino acids long. Germline V gene lookup returns CDR1 SGHRS and CDR2 YFSETQ. The CDR3: CASRSQGAQNEQFF. DNA of the CDR3: TGCGCCAGCAGGTCGCAGGGGGCTCAAAATGAGCAGTTCTTC. Filled out from reference TRBV5-1 and TRBJ2-1, the complete variable domain reads KAGVTQTPRYLIKTRGQQVTLSCSPISGHRSVSWYQQTPGQGLQFLFEYFSETQRNKGNFPGRFSGRQFSNSRSEMNVSTLELGDSALYLCASRSQGAQNEQFFGPGTRLTVL.

The rearrangement links TRBV6-1 to TRBJ2-5; 7 nucleotides line up with TRBD1. CDR3 length: 14 amino acids. The germline CDR1 and CDR2 sequences are MNHNS and SASEGT. V lost 8 bases to trimming and J lost 1 base; unmatched junction nucleotides: 7. CDR3 in DNA: TGTGCCAGCGAGATATGGGACAGCCAAGAGACCCAGTACTTC. This codes for CASEIWDSQETQYF.